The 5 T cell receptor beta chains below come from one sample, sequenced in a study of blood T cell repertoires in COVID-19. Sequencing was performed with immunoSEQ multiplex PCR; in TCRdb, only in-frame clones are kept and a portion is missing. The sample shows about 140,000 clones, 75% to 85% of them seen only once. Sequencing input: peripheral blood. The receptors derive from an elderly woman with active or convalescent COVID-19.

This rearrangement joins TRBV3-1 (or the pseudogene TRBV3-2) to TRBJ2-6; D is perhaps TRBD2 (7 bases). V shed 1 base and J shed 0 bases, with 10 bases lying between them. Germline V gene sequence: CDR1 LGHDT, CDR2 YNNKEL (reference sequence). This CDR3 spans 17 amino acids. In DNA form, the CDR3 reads TGTGCCAGCAGCCAAGGGGGGGGCCGCTCTGGGGCCAACGTCCTGACTTTC. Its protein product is CASSQGGGRSGANVLTF.

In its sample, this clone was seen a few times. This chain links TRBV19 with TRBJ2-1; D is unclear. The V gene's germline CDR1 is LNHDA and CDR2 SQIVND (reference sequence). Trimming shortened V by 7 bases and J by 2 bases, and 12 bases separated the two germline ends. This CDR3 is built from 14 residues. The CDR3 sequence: CASKWASPYNEQFF. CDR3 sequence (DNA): TGTGCCAGTAAGTGGGCGTCGCCCTACAATGAGCAGTTCTTC.

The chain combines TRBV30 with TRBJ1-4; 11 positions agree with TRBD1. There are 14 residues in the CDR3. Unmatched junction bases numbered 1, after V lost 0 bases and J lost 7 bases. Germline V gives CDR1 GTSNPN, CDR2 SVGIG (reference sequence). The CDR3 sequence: CAWSVGTGGEKLFF. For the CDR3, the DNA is TGTGCCTGGAGTGTGGGGACAGGGGGTGAAAAACTGTTTTTT. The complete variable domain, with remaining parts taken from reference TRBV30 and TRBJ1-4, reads SQTIHQWPATLVQPVGSPLSLECTVEGTSNPNLYWYRQAAGRGLQLLFYSVGIGQISSEVPQNLSASRPQDRQFILSSKKLLLSDSGFYLCAWSVGTGGEKLFFGSGTQLSVL.

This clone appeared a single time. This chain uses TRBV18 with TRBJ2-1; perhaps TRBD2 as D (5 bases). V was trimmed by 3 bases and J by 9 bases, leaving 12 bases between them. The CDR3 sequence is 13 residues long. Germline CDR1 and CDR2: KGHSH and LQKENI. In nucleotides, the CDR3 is TGTGCCAGCTCACCCGAGGGAGCTGGTGAGCAGTTCTTC. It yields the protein CASSPEGAGEQFF.

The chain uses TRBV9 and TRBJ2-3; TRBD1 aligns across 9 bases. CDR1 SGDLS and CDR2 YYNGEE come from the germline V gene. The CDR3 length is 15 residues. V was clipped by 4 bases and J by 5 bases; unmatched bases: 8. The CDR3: CASSHSGQGVDTQYF. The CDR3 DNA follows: TGTGCCAGCAGCCATTCGGGACAGGGCGTAGATACGCAGTATTTT.